The 13 T cell receptor beta chains below come from one sample, sequenced in a study of T cells in Graves' hyperthyroidism and ophthalmopathy. TCR beta CDR3 regions were amplified from RNA transcripts. The HTBI set primed first-round TCR CDR3 RT-PCR. TCRdb used MiXCR to reprocess the multiplex PCR reads, holding one entry per CDR3 protein. Found here are some 550,000 distinct CDR3 sequences, more than 15% of them singletons; the top ten hold less than 3.5%. The sample was blood. The receptors shown here come from a woman between 40 and 50 years old with Graves' ophthalmopathy.

The chain carries TRBV29-1 and TRBJ1-5, with TRBD1 identical over 9 bases. Trimming cost V 5 bases and J 6 bases; bases outside gene matches: 5. Germline V CDR1 and CDR2: SQVTM, ANQGSEA. This CDR3 has 13 amino acids. The CDR3 reads CSVLPGQGQPQHF. The CDR3 coding sequence is TGCAGCGTTCTCCCGGGACAGGGTCAGCCCCAGCATTTT.

V and J are TRBV14 and TRBJ1-4; D not certain. Germline CDR1 reads SGHDN; CDR2 reads FVKESK. The CDR3 runs 13 residues. V lost 4 bases, J lost 7 bases, and 10 bases lay in between. The CDR3 DNA reads TGTGCCAGCAGCCCGGGGATAGGTGAAAAACTGTTTTTT. Its protein product is CASSPGIGEKLFF.

The sample holds many counts of this clonotype. V usage is TRBV30 and J usage is TRBJ2-5; a possible D gene is TRBD2 (6 bases). V lost 4 bases to trimming and J lost 5 bases, with 20 bases between them. This CDR3 contains 15 residues. The germline V gene has CDR1 GTSNPN and CDR2 SVGIG (reference sequence). The CDR3 spells CAWNSAGRLRETQYF. CDR3 DNA sequence: TGTGCCTGGAACTCGGCGGGAAGGTTACGGGAGACCCAGTACTTC.

This clonotype showed up just a few times. The chain joins TRBV12-3 or TRBV12-4 to TRBJ1-5; D not certain. V was trimmed by 5 bases and J by 3 bases, leaving 11 bases between them. The CDR3 length is 14 residues. CDR3 amino acids: CASSPLGINQPQHF. In DNA, the CDR3 is TGTGCCAGCAGTCCCCTCGGGATCAATCAGCCCCAGCATTTT.

Many counts were recorded for this clonotype. The V gene is TRBV20-1, the J gene TRBJ2-1; 7 nucleotides line up with TRBD2. The germline V gene has CDR1 DFQATT and CDR2 SNEGSKA (reference sequence). This CDR3 comprises 14 residues. The trim removed 0 bases at V and 3 bases at J, leaving 2 bases unmatched. The CDR3 loop is CSARDRGDYNEQFF. CDR3 bases: TGCAGTGCTAGAGATCGGGGGGACTACAATGAGCAGTTCTTC.

This clonotype was counted between two and nine times. One end of the junction does not line up with germline, which may come from a read error. DNA for the CDR3: TGTGCCAGTAGCTTCAATCGGCGTAATAGTGAGCAGTTCTTC. Protein product: CASSFNRRNSEQFF. The chain recombines TRBV7-9 with TRBJ2-1, with unresolved D. Germline values: CDR1 SEHNR, CDR2 FQNEAQ (reference sequence). CDR3 length: 14 residues. Combining the CDR3 with reference TRBV7-9 and TRBJ2-1 gives the whole variable domain DTGVSQNPRHKITKRGQNVTFRCDPISEHNRLYWYRQTLGQGPEFLTYFQNEAQLEKSRLLSDRFSAERPKGSFSTLEIQRTEQGDSAMYLCASSFNRRNSEQFFGPGTRLTVL.

This clonotype occurred many times. The chain is built from TRBV11-2 and TRBJ2-7, with D perhaps given as TRBD1 or TRBD2 (5 bases each). Trimming shortened V by 1 base and J by 2 bases, and 12 bases separated the two germline ends. CDR3 length: 15 amino acids. Germline CDR1 SGHAT, CDR2 FQNNGV. The CDR3 DNA sequence: TGTGCCAGCAGCTTAGGGTGGCAGGGAGCCTACGAGCAGTACTTC. Encoded protein: CASSLGWQGAYEQYF. Using reference TRBV11-2 and TRBJ2-7 for the parts outside the CDR3, the full variable domain is EAGVAQSPRYKIIEKRQSVAFWCNPISGHATLYWYQQILGQGPKLLIQFQNNGVVDDSQLPKDRFSAERLKGVDSTLKIQPAKLEDSAVYLCASSLGWQGAYEQYFGPGTRLTVT.

The chain combines TRBV5-6 with TRBJ2-3; D gene unclear. V was cut by 7 bases and J by 2 bases, with 11 bases left in between. Germline CDR1 is SGHDT and CDR2 is YYEEEE. The CDR3 has 13 residues. CDR3 protein: CASGPLTTDTQYF. The CDR3 bases are TGTGCCAGCGGGCCCCTAACCACAGATACGCAGTATTTT.

This clonotype was counted many times. V usage is TRBV2 and J usage is TRBJ2-2; D unresolved. Trimming cost V 7 bases and J 2 bases, with 5 bases left between them. The germline CDR1 and CDR2 sequences are SNHLY and FYNNEI. The CDR3 contains 12 residues. The chain's CDR3 is CASNDNTGELFF. The CDR3 region has the DNA TGTGCCAGCAACGATAACACCGGGGAGCTGTTTTTT. Full variable domain (remainder filled in from reference TRBV2 and TRBJ2-2): EPEVTQTPSHQVTQMGQEVILRCVPISNHLYFYWYRQILGQKVEFLVSFYNNEISEKSEIFDDQFSVERPDGSNFTLKIRSTKLEDSAMYFCASNDNTGELFFGEGSRLTVL.

The table lists this clonotype with many counts. The rearrangement links TRBV11-2 to TRBJ2-4, with 8 positions matching TRBD1. V gave up 3 bases and J gave up 11 bases; unmatched junction bases: 12. The CDR3 has 15 amino acids. The germline gives CDR1 SGHAT, CDR2 FQNNGV. CDR3 nucleotide sequence: TGTGCCAGCAGCTTGGGGACAGGCAGATATACGGTTCAGTACTTC. It yields the protein CASSLGTGRYTVQYF. Filled out from reference TRBV11-2 and TRBJ2-4, the complete variable domain reads EAGVAQSPRYKIIEKRQSVAFWCNPISGHATLYWYQQILGQGPKLLIQFQNNGVVDDSQLPKDRFSAERLKGVDSTLKIQPAKLEDSAVYLCASSLGTGRYTVQYFGAGTRLSVL.

The gene calls are TRBV20-1 and TRBJ2-1; the match to TRBD2 covers 9 bases. V lost 6 bases and J lost 4; bases outside the gene matches: 7. Germline CDR1 reads DFQATT; CDR2 reads SNEGSKA (reference sequence). This CDR3 is built from 14 residues. The CDR3 DNA follows: TGCAGTGCACTTAGCGGGGGAAATTACAATGAGCAGTTCTTC. It codes for CSALSGGNYNEQFF.

At least ten counts were recorded for this clonotype. The chain couples TRBV20-1 to TRBJ2-1; 8 nucleotides match TRBD2. Germline assignment: CDR1 DFQATT and CDR2 SNEGSKA (reference sequence). The ends lost 1 base at V and 3 bases at J; junction bases unmatched: 5. The CDR3 is made up of 15 amino acids. CDR3 DNA sequence: TGCAGTGCTAGAGTCATAGCGGGAAGCTACAATGAGCAGTTCTTC. Translating gives CSARVIAGSYNEQFF.

The chain uses TRBV11-2 and TRBJ2-3, with D possibly matching TRBD1 (6 bases). The CDR3 loop spans 17 amino acids. Germline assignment: CDR1 SGHAT and CDR2 FQNNGV. Deletions cut 4 bases from V and 0 bases from J, with 17 bases between. Here the CDR3 reads CASSSEQGLSSTDTQYF. The CDR3 nucleotides are TGTGCCAGCAGCTCAGAACAGGGATTATCTAGCACAGATACGCAGTATTTT. The full variable domain, completed using reference TRBV11-2 and TRBJ2-3, is EAGVAQSPRYKIIEKRQSVAFWCNPISGHATLYWYQQILGQGPKLLIQFQNNGVVDDSQLPKDRFSAERLKGVDSTLKIQPAKLEDSAVYLCASSSEQGLSSTDTQYFGPGTRLTVL.